The rows below give T cell receptor beta chains drawn from one sample of a study of cytomegalovirus exposure and HLA in healthy donors. TCRdb's table, derived via immunoSEQ multiplex PCR, lists solely in-frame clones and lacks some. The table shows approximately 98,000 clones, with over 75% occurring only once. The sample taken for sequencing was PBMCs. The receptors were sampled from a woman aged 18-29 years in good health and CMV-seronegative. CDR3s include the opening cysteine and the closing phenylalanine or tryptophan. A D gene is named only where the DNA matches it firmly.

j_call v_call d_call cdr3_aa cdr3_nt
TRBJ1-1 TRBV2 TRBD1 CASLDRVYTEAFF TGTGCCAGCTTGGACAGGGTGTATACTGAAGCTTTCTTT
TRBJ2-1 TRBV18 NA CASSPQRYGGGEQFF TGTGCCAGCTCACCCCAACGATACGGAGGAGGTGAGCAGTTCTTC
TRBJ1-4 TRBV19 NA CASSWGEGRREKLFF TGTGCCAGTAGCTGGGGGGAGGGGCGACGTGAAAAACTGTTTTTT
TRBJ2-2 TRBV7-6 TRBD1 CASSSMTGSTGELFF TGTGCCAGCAGCTCGATGACAGGGAGCACCGGGGAGCTGTTTTTT
TRBJ1-6 TRBV30 TRBD1 CAWSTTKSGQGRSPLHF TGTGCCTGGAGTACAACGAAATCAGGACAGGGTAGGTCACCCCTCCACTTT
TRBJ2-3 TRBV18 TRBD2 CASSPRRGGGTDTQYF TGTGCCAGCTCACCACGACGGGGGGGCGGCACAGATACGCAGTATTTT
TRBJ1-1 TRBV7-3 TRBD1 CASSLGDRTEAFF TGTGCCAGCAGCTTAGGGGACAGGACTGAAGCTTTCTTT
TRBJ1-2 TRBV29-1 TRBD1 CSAKTGTGVGYTF TGCAGCGCCAAGACCGGGACAGGGGTCGGCTACACCTTC
TRBJ1-5 TRBV7-9 NA CASSLAGLGPQHF TGTGCCAGCAGCTTAGCGGGGCTTGGGCCCCAGCATTTT
TRBJ1-2 TRBV6-1 NA CASSGGDNPMNYGYTF TGTGCCAGCAGTGGTGGGGACAACCCTATGAACTATGGCTACACCTTC
TRBJ2-1 TRBV2 NA CASSEGRYNEQFF TGTGCCAGCAGTGAAGGGCGGTACAATGAGCAGTTCTTC